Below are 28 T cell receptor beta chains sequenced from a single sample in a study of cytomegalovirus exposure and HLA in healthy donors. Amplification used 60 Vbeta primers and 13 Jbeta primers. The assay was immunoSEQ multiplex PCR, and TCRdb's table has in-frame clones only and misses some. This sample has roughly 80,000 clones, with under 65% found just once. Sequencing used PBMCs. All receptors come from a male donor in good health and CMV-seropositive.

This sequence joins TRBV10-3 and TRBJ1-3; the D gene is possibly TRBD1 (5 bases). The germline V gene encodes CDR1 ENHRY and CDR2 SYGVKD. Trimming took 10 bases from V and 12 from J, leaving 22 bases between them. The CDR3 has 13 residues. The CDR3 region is CATREGRDQVIYF. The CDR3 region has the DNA TGTGCCACCAGAGAAGGCAGGGATCAAGTCATATATTTT.

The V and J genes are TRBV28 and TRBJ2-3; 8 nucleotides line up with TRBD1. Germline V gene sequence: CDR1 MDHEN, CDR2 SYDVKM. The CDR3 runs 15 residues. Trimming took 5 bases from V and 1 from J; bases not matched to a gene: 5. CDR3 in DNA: TGTGCCAGCAGTCTAGGACAGGGTCGCACAGATACGCAGTATTTT. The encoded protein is CASSLGQGRTDTQYF.

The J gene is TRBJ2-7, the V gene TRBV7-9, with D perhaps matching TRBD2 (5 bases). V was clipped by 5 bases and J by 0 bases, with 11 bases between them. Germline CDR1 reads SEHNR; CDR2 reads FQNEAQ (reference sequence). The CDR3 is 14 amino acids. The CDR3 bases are TGTGCCAGCAGCCTCAAGGACTCCTCCTACGAGCAGTACTTC. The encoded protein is CASSLKDSSYEQYF.

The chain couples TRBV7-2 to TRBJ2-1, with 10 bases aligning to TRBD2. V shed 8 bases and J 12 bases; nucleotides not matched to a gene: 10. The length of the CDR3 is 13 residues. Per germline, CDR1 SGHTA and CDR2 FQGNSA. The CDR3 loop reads CASSPTSGKGQFF. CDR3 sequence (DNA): TGTGCCAGCTCACCCACTAGCGGGAAAGGGCAGTTCTTC. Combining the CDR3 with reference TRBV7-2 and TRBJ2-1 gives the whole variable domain GAGVSQSPSNKVTEKGKDVELRCDPISGHTALYWYRQSLGQGLEFLIYFQGNSAPDKSGLPSDRFSAERTGGSVSTLTIQRTQQEDSAVYLCASSPTSGKGQFFGPGTRLTVL.

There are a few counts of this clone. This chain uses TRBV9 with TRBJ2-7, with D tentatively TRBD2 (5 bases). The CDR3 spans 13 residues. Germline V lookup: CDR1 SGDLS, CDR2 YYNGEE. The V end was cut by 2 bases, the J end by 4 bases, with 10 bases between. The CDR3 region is CASSVKLGYEQYF. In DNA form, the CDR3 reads TGTGCCAGCAGCGTTAAACTAGGGTACGAGCAGTACTTC. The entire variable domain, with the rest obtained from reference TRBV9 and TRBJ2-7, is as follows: DSGVTQTPKHLITATGQRVTLRCSPRSGDLSVYWYQQSLDQGLQFLIQYYNGEERAKGNILERFSAQQFPDLHSELNLSSLELGDSALYFCASSVKLGYEQYFGPGTRLTVT.

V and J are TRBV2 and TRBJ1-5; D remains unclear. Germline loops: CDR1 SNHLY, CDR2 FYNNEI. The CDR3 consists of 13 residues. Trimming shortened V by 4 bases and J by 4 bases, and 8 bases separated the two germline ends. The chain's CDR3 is CASSGGSNQPQHF. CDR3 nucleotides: TGTGCCAGCAGTGGTGGGAGTAATCAGCCCCAGCATTTT. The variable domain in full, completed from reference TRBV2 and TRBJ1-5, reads EPEVTQTPSHQVTQMGQEVILRCVPISNHLYFYWYRQILGQKVEFLVSFYNNEISEKSEIFDDQFSVERPDGSNFTLKIRSTKLEDSAMYFCASSGGSNQPQHFGDGTRLSIL.

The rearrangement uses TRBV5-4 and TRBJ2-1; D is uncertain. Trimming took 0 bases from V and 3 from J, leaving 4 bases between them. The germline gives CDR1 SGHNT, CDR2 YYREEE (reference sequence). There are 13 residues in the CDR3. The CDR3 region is CASSLDGYNEQFF. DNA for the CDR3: TGTGCCAGCAGCTTGGACGGCTACAATGAGCAGTTCTTC.

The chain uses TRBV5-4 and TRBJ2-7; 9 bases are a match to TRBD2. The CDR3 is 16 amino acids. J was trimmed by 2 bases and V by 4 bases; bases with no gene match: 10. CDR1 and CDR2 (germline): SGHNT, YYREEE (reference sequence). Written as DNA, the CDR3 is TGTGCCAGCAGCCCAGGGGGGGCGGGAGGGCCCTACGAGCAGTACTTC. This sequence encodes CASSPGGAGGPYEQYF.

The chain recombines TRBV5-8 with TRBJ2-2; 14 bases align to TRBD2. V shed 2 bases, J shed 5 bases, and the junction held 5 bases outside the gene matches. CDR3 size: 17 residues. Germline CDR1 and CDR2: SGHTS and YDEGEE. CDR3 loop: CASSLGTSGSQTGELFF. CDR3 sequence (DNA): TGTGCCAGCAGCTTAGGGACTAGCGGGAGCCAAACCGGGGAGCTGTTTTTT.

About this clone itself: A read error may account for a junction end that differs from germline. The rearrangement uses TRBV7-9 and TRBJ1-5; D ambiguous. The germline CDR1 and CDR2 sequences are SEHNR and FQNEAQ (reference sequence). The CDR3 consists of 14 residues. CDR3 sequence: CSSSLRGSNQPQHF. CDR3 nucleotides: TGTTCCAGCAGCTTAAGAGGCAGTAATCAGCCCCAGCATTTT.

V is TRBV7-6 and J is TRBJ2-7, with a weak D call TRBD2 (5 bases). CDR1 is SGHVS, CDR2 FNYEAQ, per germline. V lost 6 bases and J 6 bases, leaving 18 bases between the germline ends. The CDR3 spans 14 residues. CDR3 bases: TGTGCCAGCAGTCCCTTAGCGAGCTACGGCGAGCAGTACTTC. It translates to CASSPLASYGEQYF.

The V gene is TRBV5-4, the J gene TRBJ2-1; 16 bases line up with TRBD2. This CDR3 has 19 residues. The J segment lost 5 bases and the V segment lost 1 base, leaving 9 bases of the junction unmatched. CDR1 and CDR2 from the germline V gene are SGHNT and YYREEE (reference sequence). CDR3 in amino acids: CASSLWEGLAGGLNNEQFF. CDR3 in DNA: TGTGCCAGCAGCTTGTGGGAGGGACTAGCGGGGGGGTTAAACAATGAGCAGTTCTTC.

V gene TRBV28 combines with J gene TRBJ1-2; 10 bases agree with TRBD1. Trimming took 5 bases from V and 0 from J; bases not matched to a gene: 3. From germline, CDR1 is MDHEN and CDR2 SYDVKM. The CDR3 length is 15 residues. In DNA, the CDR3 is TGTGCCAGCAGTCCCGGGACAGGGGCTAACTATGGCTACACCTTC. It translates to CASSPGTGANYGYTF.

In DNA form, the CDR3 reads TGTGCCAGCAGTTCTGAGAGGACTAATGAAAAACTGTTTTTT. Residues: CASSSERTNEKLFF. The rearrangement links TRBV28 to TRBJ1-4; D gene uncertain. This CDR3 is 14 amino acids long. Trimming took 4 bases from V and 2 from J, leaving 8 bases between them. Germline assignment: CDR1 MDHEN and CDR2 SYDVKM.

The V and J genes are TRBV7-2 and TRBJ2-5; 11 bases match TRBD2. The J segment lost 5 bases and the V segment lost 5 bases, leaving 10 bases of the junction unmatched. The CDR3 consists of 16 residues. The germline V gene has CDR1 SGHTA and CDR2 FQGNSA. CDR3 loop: CASSRSSSGGRETQYF. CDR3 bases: TGTGCCAGCAGCCGGTCATCTAGCGGGGGGCGGGAGACCCAGTACTTC. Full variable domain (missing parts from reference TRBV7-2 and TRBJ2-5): GAGVSQSPSNKVTEKGKDVELRCDPISGHTALYWYRQSLGQGLEFLIYFQGNSAPDKSGLPSDRFSAERTGGSVSTLTIQRTQQEDSAVYLCASSRSSSGGRETQYFGPGTRLLVL.

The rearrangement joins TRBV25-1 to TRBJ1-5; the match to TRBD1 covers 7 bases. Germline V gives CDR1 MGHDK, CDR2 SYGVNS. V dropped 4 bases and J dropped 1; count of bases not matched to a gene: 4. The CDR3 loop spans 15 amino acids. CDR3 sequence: CASSAGTVSNQPQHF. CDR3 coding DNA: TGTGCCAGCAGTGCGGGGACAGTCAGCAATCAGCCCCAGCATTTT.

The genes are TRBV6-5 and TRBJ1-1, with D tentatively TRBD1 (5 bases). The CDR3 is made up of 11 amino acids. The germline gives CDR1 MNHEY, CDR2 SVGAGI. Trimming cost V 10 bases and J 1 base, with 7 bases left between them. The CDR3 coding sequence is TGTGCCACTCAGGGGAACACTGAAGCTTTCTTT. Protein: CATQGNTEAFF.

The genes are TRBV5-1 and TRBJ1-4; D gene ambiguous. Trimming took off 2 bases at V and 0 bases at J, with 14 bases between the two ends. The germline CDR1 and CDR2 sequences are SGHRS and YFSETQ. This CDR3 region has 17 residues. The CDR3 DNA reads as TGCGCCAGCAGCTTCGGTAGCCTCGCCCCAACTAATGAAAAACTGTTTTTT. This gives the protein CASSFGSLAPTNEKLFF.

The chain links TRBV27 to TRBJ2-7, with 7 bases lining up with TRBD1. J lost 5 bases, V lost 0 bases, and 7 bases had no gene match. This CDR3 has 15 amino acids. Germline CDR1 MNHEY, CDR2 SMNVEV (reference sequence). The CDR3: CASSLSRQGMNEQYF. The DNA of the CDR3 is TGTGCCAGCAGTTTATCCCGACAGGGAATGAACGAGCAGTACTTC.

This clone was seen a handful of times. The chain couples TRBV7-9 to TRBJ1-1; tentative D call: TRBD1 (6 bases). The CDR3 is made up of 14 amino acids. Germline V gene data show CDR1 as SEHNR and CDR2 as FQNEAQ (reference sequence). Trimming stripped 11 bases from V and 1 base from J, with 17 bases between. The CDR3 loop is CAGGNGRPNTEAFF. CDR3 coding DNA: TGTGCCGGGGGCAACGGACGGCCGAACACTGAAGCTTTCTTT.

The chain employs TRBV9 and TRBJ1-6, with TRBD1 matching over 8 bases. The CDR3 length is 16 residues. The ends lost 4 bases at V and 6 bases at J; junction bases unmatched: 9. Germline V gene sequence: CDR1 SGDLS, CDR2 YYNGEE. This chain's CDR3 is CASSPSGGAPNSPLHF. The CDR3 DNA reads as TGTGCCAGCAGCCCTTCAGGGGGCGCCCCTAATTCACCCCTCCACTTT. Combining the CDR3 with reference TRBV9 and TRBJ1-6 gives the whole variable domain DSGVTQTPKHLITATGQRVTLRCSPRSGDLSVYWYQQSLDQGLQFLIQYYNGEERAKGNILERFSAQQFPDLHSELNLSSLELGDSALYFCASSPSGGAPNSPLHFGNGTRLTVT.

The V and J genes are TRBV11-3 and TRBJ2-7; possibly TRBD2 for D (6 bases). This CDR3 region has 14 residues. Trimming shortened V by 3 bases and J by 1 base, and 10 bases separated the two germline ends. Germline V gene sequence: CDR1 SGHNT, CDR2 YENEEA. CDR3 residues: CASSLDGGSYEQYF. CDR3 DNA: TGTGCCAGCAGCTTGGACGGGGGTTCCTACGAGCAGTACTTC. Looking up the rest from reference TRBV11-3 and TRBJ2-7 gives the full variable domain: EAGVVQSPRYKIIEKKQPVAFWCNPISGHNTLYWYLQNLGQGPELLIRYENEEAVDDSQLPKDRFSAERLKGVDSTLKIQPAELGDSAVYLCASSLDGGSYEQYFGPGTRLTVT.

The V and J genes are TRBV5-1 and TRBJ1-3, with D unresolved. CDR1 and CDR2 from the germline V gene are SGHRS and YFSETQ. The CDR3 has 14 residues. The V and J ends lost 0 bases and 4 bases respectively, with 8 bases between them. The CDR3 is CASSLVSGGNTIYF. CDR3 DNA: TGCGCCAGCAGCTTGGTTTCAGGAGGAAACACCATATATTTT.

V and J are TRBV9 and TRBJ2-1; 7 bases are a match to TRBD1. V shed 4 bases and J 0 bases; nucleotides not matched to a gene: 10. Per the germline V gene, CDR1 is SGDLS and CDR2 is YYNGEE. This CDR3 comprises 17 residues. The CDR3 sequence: CASSSDMGQHSYNEQFF. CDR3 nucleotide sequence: TGTGCCAGCAGCTCCGATATGGGACAGCACTCCTACAATGAGCAGTTCTTC.

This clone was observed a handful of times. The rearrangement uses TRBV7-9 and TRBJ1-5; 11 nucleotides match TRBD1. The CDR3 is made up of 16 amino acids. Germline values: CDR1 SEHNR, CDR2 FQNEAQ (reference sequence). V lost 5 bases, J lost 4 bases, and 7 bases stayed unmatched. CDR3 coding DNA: TGTGCCAGCAGCAACACCGGGACAGGGGGTAATCAGCCCCAGCATTTT. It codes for CASSNTGTGGNQPQHF.

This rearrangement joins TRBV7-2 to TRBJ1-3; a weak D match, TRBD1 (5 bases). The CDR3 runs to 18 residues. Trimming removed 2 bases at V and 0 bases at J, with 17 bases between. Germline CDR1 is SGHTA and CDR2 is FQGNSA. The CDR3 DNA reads TGTGCCAGCAGCTTAAGGCCGCCCGGACAACTCTCTGGAAACACCATATATTTT. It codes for CASSLRPPGQLSGNTIYF. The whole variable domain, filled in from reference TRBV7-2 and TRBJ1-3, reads GAGVSQSPSNKVTEKGKDVELRCDPISGHTALYWYRQSLGQGLEFLIYFQGNSAPDKSGLPSDRFSAERTGGSVSTLTIQRTQQEDSAVYLCASSLRPPGQLSGNTIYFGEGSWLTVV.

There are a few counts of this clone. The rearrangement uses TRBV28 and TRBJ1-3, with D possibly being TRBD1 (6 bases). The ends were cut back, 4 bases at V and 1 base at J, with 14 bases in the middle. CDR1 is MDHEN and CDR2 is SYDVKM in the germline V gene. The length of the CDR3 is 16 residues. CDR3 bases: TGTGCCAGCAGTTCACCAGGGGTAGGATCTGGAAACACCATATATTTT. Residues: CASSSPGVGSGNTIYF.

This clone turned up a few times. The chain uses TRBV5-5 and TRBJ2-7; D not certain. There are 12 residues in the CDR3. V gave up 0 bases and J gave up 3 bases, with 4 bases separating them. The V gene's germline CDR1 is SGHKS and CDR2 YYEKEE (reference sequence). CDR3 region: CASSLVRYEQYF. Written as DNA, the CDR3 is TGTGCCAGCAGCTTGGTGCGCTACGAGCAGTACTTC.